Below, 16 T cell receptor beta chains from the same sample are listed, as sequenced in a study of T cell responses to AZD1222 COVID-19 vaccine. Some clones are missing from TCRdb's copy, which holds only in-frame ones; the method was immunoSEQ multiplex PCR. Of about 140,000 clones listed, 88% are singletons. This specimen consisted of peripheral blood, obtained 28 days after the second AZD1222 dose. The receptors come from an adult who received the AZD1222 COVID-19 vaccine.

The genes are TRBV28 and TRBJ2-7; D gene uncertain. This CDR3 is built from 13 residues. Germline CDR1 and CDR2: MDHEN and SYDVKM. The V and J ends lost 6 bases and 5 bases respectively, with 14 bases between them. The CDR3 protein is CASRDGGLNEQYF. The DNA of the CDR3 is TGTGCCAGCAGGGACGGTGGTCTCAACGAGCAGTACTTC.

The chain links TRBV9 to TRBJ1-2, with unresolved D. The CDR3 consists of 14 residues. Trimming cost V 6 bases and J 6 bases, with 18 bases left between them. Per the germline V gene, CDR1 is SGDLS and CDR2 is YYNGEE. CDR3 nucleotides: TGTGCCAGCACGCCCCTAGGAGCGAGAAATGGCTACACCTTC. Protein product: CASTPLGARNGYTF.

This rearrangement joins TRBV27 to TRBJ2-1, with TRBD2 matching over 15 bases. J was trimmed by 8 bases and V by 5 bases; bases with no gene match: 10. CDR1 is MNHEY, CDR2 SMNVEV, per germline (reference sequence). The CDR3 covers 17 residues. The CDR3 is CASSPRTSGRGEYEQFF. CDR3 nucleotides: TGTGCCAGCAGTCCGCGGACTAGCGGGAGGGGGGAATATGAGCAGTTCTTC.

This sequence joins TRBV10-3 and TRBJ1-6; 7 nucleotides align to TRBD1. V gave up 7 bases and J gave up 7 bases; unmatched junction bases: 7. The CDR3 length is 14 residues. Germline lookup yields CDR1 ENHRY and CDR2 SYGVKD. The CDR3 loop is CAINRDSQNSPLHF. The CDR3 coding sequence is TGTGCCATCAACCGGGACAGTCAAAATTCACCCCTCCACTTT.

The V call is TRBV7-9, the J call TRBJ1-5; D gene unclear. There are 15 residues in the CDR3. Germline V gene lookup returns CDR1 SEHNR and CDR2 FQNEAQ (reference sequence). V was clipped by 5 bases and J by 7 bases, with 18 bases between them. The CDR3 DNA reads TGTGCCAGCAGCCCCCCGGGAGGTAAAGGACAGCCCCAGCATTTT. The encoded protein is CASSPPGGKGQPQHF.

As for this clone: One end of the junction is discordant with germline, which a read error may explain. CDR3: CASSLLPGRDEKLFF. In DNA form, the CDR3 reads TGTGCTAGCAGCTTACTGCCAGGGAGGGATGAAAAACTGTTTTTT. The chain is built from TRBV7-7 and TRBJ1-4; D possibly corresponds to TRBD1 (5 bases). Per germline, CDR1 SSHAT and CDR2 FNYEAQ (reference sequence). There are 15 residues in the CDR3.

The chain uses TRBV28 and TRBJ2-1; D is possibly TRBD2 (6 bases). Germline V gene data show CDR1 as MDHEN and CDR2 as SYDVKM. V was cut by 7 bases and J by 5 bases, with 18 bases left in between. The CDR3 extends over 15 amino acids. CDR3 amino acids: CASTVGGGGHNEQFF. CDR3 nucleotide sequence: TGTGCCAGCACCGTCGGGGGAGGCGGGCACAATGAGCAGTTCTTC. The variable domain in full, with the rest retrieved from reference TRBV28 and TRBJ2-1, is DVKVTQSSRYLVKRTGEKVFLECVQDMDHENMFWYRQDPGLGLRLIYFSYDVKMKEKGDIPEGYSVSREKKERFSLILESASTNQTSMYLCASTVGGGGHNEQFFGPGTRLTVL.

The V call is TRBV5-1, the J call TRBJ2-5, with TRBD1 matching over 7 bases. CDR1 is SGHRS and CDR2 is YFSETQ in the germline V gene. The length of the CDR3 is 15 residues. The V and J ends lost 2 bases and 4 bases, in that order; junction bases with no gene match: 8. This chain's CDR3 is CASSLGRGRGETQYF. CDR3 in DNA: TGCGCCAGCAGCTTAGGTAGGGGGCGAGGAGAGACCCAGTACTTC.

This CDR3 is CATSEGTRSNQPQHF. CDR3 in DNA: TGTGCCACCAGTGAGGGGACACGTAGCAATCAGCCCCAGCATTTT. V and J are TRBV24-1 and TRBJ1-5; D may be TRBD1 (6 bases). V lost 4 bases and J 0 bases, leaving 9 bases between the germline ends. The CDR3 totals 15 residues. CDR1 is KGHDR and CDR2 is SFDVKD in the germline V gene.

The chain carries TRBV5-1 and TRBJ1-6; D ambiguous. Germline-derived CDR1 and CDR2 are SGHRS and YFSETQ. CDR3 length: 16 residues. V lost 4 bases and J lost 11, with 22 bases in between. The DNA for the CDR3 is TGCGCCAGCAGCGCAGCAGGACGAGAGCTCAGGACACCCCTCCACTTT. It is translated as CASSAAGRELRTPLHF. Combining the CDR3 with reference TRBV5-1 and TRBJ1-6 gives the whole variable domain KAGVTQTPRYLIKTRGQQVTLSCSPISGHRSVSWYQQTPGQGLQFLFEYFSETQRNKGNFPGRFSGRQFSNSRSEMNVSTLELGDSALYLCASSAAGRELRTPLHFGNGTRLTVT.

This chain joins TRBV7-2 and TRBJ1-1; D remains ambiguous. This CDR3 spans 15 amino acids. The germline V gene encodes CDR1 SGHTA and CDR2 FQGNSA. Trimming shortened V by 7 bases and J by 4 bases, and 19 bases separated the two germline ends. DNA for the CDR3: TGTGCCAGCACCCCACCCAGTGCCCCGGGCACTGAAGCTTTCTTT. Its protein product is CASTPPSAPGTEAFF. Full variable domain (rest looked up from reference TRBV7-2 and TRBJ1-1): GAGVSQSPSNKVTEKGKDVELRCDPISGHTALYWYRQSLGQGLEFLIYFQGNSAPDKSGLPSDRFSAERTGGSVSTLTIQRTQQEDSAVYLCASTPPSAPGTEAFFGQGTRLTVV.

The chain joins TRBV27 to TRBJ1-3; D gene ambiguous. Germline CDR1 is MNHEY and CDR2 is SMNVEV (reference sequence). There are 14 residues in the CDR3. V lost 3 bases, J lost 0 bases, and 6 bases lay in between. CDR3: CASSLYHSGNTIYF. CDR3 bases: TGTGCCAGCAGTTTGTATCACTCTGGAAACACCATATATTTT.

This rearrangement joins TRBV28 to TRBJ2-2; 7 nucleotides match TRBD1. The V and J ends lost 7 bases and 3 bases, in that order; junction bases with no gene match: 8. The CDR3 length is 15 residues. Germline V CDR1 and CDR2: MDHEN, SYDVKM. The CDR3 nucleotides are TGTGCCAGCATGACAGGGACCAAGGACACCGGGGAGCTGTTTTTT. It encodes CASMTGTKDTGELFF.

This clone was detected only once. The V and J genes are TRBV27 and TRBJ2-3; possibly TRBD2 for D (6 bases). CDR1 and CDR2 (germline): MNHEY, SMNVEV (reference sequence). Trimming removed 5 bases at V and 0 bases at J, with 12 bases between. The CDR3 is made up of 15 amino acids. For the CDR3, the DNA is TGTGCCAGCAGTCCAGGGACTCTGAGCACAGATACGCAGTATTTT. Protein: CASSPGTLSTDTQYF.

This clone was picked up one time. V gene TRBV7-2 combines with J gene TRBJ2-4; D is ambiguous. The CDR3 has 11 residues. CDR1 is SGHTA, CDR2 FQGNSA, per germline. V lost 5 bases and J lost 5, with 4 bases in between. The CDR3 nucleotides read TGTGCCAGCAGCACCCAAAACATTCAGTACTTC. Its translation: CASSTQNIQYF. Combining the CDR3 with reference TRBV7-2 and TRBJ2-4 gives the whole variable domain GAGVSQSPSNKVTEKGKDVELRCDPISGHTALYWYRQSLGQGLEFLIYFQGNSAPDKSGLPSDRFSAERTGGSVSTLTIQRTQQEDSAVYLCASSTQNIQYFGAGTRLSVL.

The V and J genes are TRBV6-8 and TRBJ1-4; D ambiguous. Looked up from germline, CDR1 is MNHGY and CDR2 is SAAAGT. This CDR3 is built from 12 residues. V gave up 5 bases and J gave up 6 bases, with 7 bases separating them. In DNA, the CDR3 is TGTGCCAGCAGTCAGACTGATGAAAAACTGTTTTTT. Its protein product is CASSQTDEKLFF.